This T cell receptor (beta chain) was documented in a study of cytomegalovirus exposure and HLA in healthy donors. Primers: 60 Vbeta forward and 13 Jbeta reverse. Measured with immunoSEQ multiplex PCR; TCRdb has only the in-frame clones, and not every one. The sample has about 160,000 clones; 70% to 85% are singletons. V gave up 3 bases and J gave up 6 bases, with 11 bases separating them. Germline V gene data show CDR1 as MRHNA and CDR2 as SNTAGT. The CDR3 length is 13 residues. This clone has only a few counts. Input material: PBMCs. The V call is TRBV6-4, the J call TRBJ1-1, with D possibly being TRBD1 (5 bases). The receptor comes from a man aged 40-55 years in good health and CMV-seronegative. The CDR3 DNA sequence: TGTGCCAGCAGTGAAGGGGAAGGGGCTGAAGCTTTCTTT. It codes for CASSEGEGAEAFF.